Each of the 13 T cell receptor beta chains below was sequenced from the same sample in a study of blood T cell repertoires in COVID-19. TCRdb's table, derived via immunoSEQ multiplex PCR, lists solely in-frame clones and lacks some. The sample records fewer than 250,000 clones, about nine tenths being singletons. The sample consisted of peripheral blood. The receptors were gathered from a man younger than 40 with COVID-19, enrolled during active disease.

This CDR3 is CASSLSGGEGYTF. DNA of the CDR3: TGTGCCAGCAGCTTATCGGGGGGTGAAGGCTACACCTTC. The V call is TRBV11-2, the J call TRBJ1-2; maybe TRBD1 (5 bases). Germline V gene data show CDR1 as SGHAT and CDR2 as FQNNGV. The CDR3 length is 13 residues. Trimming left V 2 bases short and J 8 bases short, with 12 bases between.

This clone has a single count. The gene calls are TRBV10-3 and TRBJ2-2; TRBD2 matches at 7 bases. Germline CDR1 ENHRY, CDR2 SYGVKD. This CDR3 is built from 16 residues. V lost 10 bases to trimming and J lost 0 bases; unmatched junction nucleotides: 11. CDR3 region: CATSYESGANTGELFF. CDR3 coding DNA: TGTGCCACCTCGTACGAAAGCGGGGCGAACACCGGGGAGCTGTTTTTT.

The CDR3 bases are TGTGCCAGAACAGGGTTCTATGGCTACACCTTC. This translates into CARTGFYGYTF. The chain recombines TRBV6-4 with TRBJ1-2; D may be TRBD1 (6 bases). This CDR3 region has 11 residues. V lost 9 bases and J 4 bases, leaving 9 bases between the germline ends. CDR1 MRHNA and CDR2 SNTAGT come from the germline V gene.

The V gene is TRBV18, the J gene TRBJ1-2, with 12 bases that match TRBD1. Unmatched junction bases numbered 10, after V lost 6 bases and J lost 5 bases. This CDR3 is built from 16 residues. Germline V CDR1 and CDR2: KGHSH, LQKENI. The CDR3 coding sequence is TGTGCCAGCTCCCCCGGGACAGGGGGCGCCGGGTATGGCTACACCTTC. Protein product: CASSPGTGGAGYGYTF.

The chain is built from TRBV7-9 and TRBJ2-2; D might be TRBD2 (5 bases). The CDR3 runs to 13 residues. The germline V and J ends were trimmed by 2 bases and 6 bases, with 7 bases remaining between them. Germline V gene sequence: CDR1 SEHNR, CDR2 FQNEAQ (reference sequence). Written as DNA, the CDR3 is TGTGCCAGCAGCTTACGGGGATCCGGGGAGCTGTTTTTT. This encodes CASSLRGSGELFF.

A remark on this clone: The sample has other DNA sequences that encode this CDR3 too. V and J are TRBV5-1 and TRBJ1-1, with D possibly matching TRBD1 (5 bases). The length of the CDR3 is 14 residues. Per germline, CDR1 SGHRS and CDR2 YFSETQ. V was pared by 4 bases and J by 1 base, with 11 bases between. The CDR3 is CASSRGQGNTEAFF. The CDR3 DNA sequence: TGCGCCAGCAGCAGAGGCCAGGGGAACACTGAAGCTTTCTTT.

This chain links TRBV10-3 with TRBJ2-4, with 8 nucleotides matching TRBD2. Germline CDR1 reads ENHRY; CDR2 reads SYGVKD. The CDR3 sequence is 14 residues long. Losses at the gene ends were 4 bases for V and 6 bases for J; bases not matched to a gene: 5. This chain's CDR3 is CAISGPGGGNIQYF. The DNA of the CDR3 is TGTGCCATCAGTGGGCCCGGGGGGGGAAACATTCAGTACTTC.

The chain is built from TRBV6-2 or TRBV6-3 and TRBJ1-4; maybe TRBD1 (6 bases). The CDR3 totals 18 residues. Germline CDR1 reads MNHEY; CDR2 reads SVGEGT. Trimming removed 2 bases from V and 0 bases from J, with 16 bases in between. The CDR3 sequence: CASSYPTRGQATNEKLFF. In DNA form, the CDR3 reads TGTGCCAGCAGTTACCCCACGCGGGGGCAGGCAACTAATGAAAAACTGTTTTTT.

The chain couples TRBV5-4 to TRBJ1-1; TRBD1 is a possible D gene (6 bases). The CDR3 totals 14 residues. From germline, CDR1 is SGHNT and CDR2 YYREEE (reference sequence). The germline V and J ends were trimmed by 4 bases and 1 base, with 11 bases remaining between them. The chain's CDR3 is CASSATGKNTEAFF. The CDR3 DNA is TGTGCCAGCAGCGCCACAGGGAAGAACACTGAAGCTTTCTTT.

The rearrangement links TRBV7-2 to TRBJ1-5; D is unclear. CDR1 and CDR2 (germline): SGHTA, FQGNSA. The CDR3 is 13 residues long. Trimming took 7 bases from V and 3 from J, leaving 10 bases between them. CDR3 sequence (DNA): TGTGCCAGCAACTTGAACAACAATCAGCCCCAGCATTTT. Its translation: CASNLNNNQPQHF.

The rearrangement links TRBV19 to TRBJ1-1; 7 nucleotides match TRBD1. V dropped 7 bases and J dropped 1; count of bases not matched to a gene: 12. Germline CDR1 LNHDA, CDR2 SQIVND (reference sequence). The CDR3 extends over 16 amino acids. DNA for the CDR3: TGTGCCAGTACCCAAAAAGGGGGCCGTAGGAACACTGAAGCTTTCTTT. Protein: CASTQKGGRRNTEAFF.

The genes are TRBV6-6 and TRBJ1-1, with TRBD1 identical over 9 bases. Germline values: CDR1 MNHNY, CDR2 SVGAGI (reference sequence). The CDR3 is 15 residues long. V gave up 5 bases and J gave up 3 bases; unmatched junction bases: 7. For the CDR3, the DNA is TGTGCCAGCAGTCCCGGGACAGGGCGGGACACTGAAGCTTTCTTT. Translating gives CASSPGTGRDTEAFF.

The chain is built from TRBV11-2 and TRBJ1-2; D is unclear. The CDR3 runs 14 residues. Germline CDR1 is SGHAT and CDR2 is FQNNGV. Trimming pared 1 base from V and 0 bases from J, leaving 6 bases between. The CDR3 reads CASSLGATNYGYTF. DNA of the CDR3: TGTGCCAGCAGCTTAGGAGCGACTAACTATGGCTACACCTTC.